This TCR beta chain was captured in a study of OX40 agonist ivuxolimab in advanced cancers. Context from the whole study: Ivuxolimab, which targeted the costimulatory receptor OX40 (CD134), was an agonistic, fully human IgG2 monoclonal antibody. Intravenous ivuxolimab was administered to patients every 2 weeks at six dose levels: 0.01, 0.1, 0.3, 1.5, 3 and 10 mg/kg. Of the approximately 50 dose-escalation patients, hepatocellular carcinoma was present in 19, melanoma in around 15, renal cell carcinoma in 9 and head and neck cancer in 9. A male proportion of roughly 85% and a mean age of 60 years, ranging from about 20 to 85, were recorded for the dose-escalation cohort. Patients were allowed to have had prior anti-PD-1, anti-PD-L1 or anti-CTLA-4 therapy, and approximately 40% of the dose-escalation patients had previously received checkpoint inhibitors. Partial responses occurred in three dose-escalation patients, of whom one had hepatocellular carcinoma and two had cutaneous melanoma. The purpose of peripheral TCRbeta sequencing was to test whether ivuxolimab changed TCR sequence diversity and led to clonal T-cell expansion. The monotherapy dose-escalation portion (N ≈ 56 patients) of the phase I ivuxolimab trial is reported in the paper. Findings and caveats that apply to the study as a whole: Low levels of normalized T-cell clonal expansion were also seen in some patients who did not respond. In the 0.1-3.0 mg/kg groups, partial responders had among the lowest normalized peripheral clonal expansion, particularly in CD8+ T cells. After ivuxolimab, more expanded clones were found on average in CD8+ T cells than in CD4+ T cells. At doses of 0.1 to 3.0 mg/kg, clonal expansion of both CD4+ and CD8+ blood T cells was observed from baseline to week 6. Antigen specificity was not determined for the clonally expanded peripheral T cells.

The trial excluded patients who had a history of autoimmune disease or who were on systemic immunosuppression. Peripheral blood for TCR sequencing was collected from all dose cohorts at baseline, on cycle 4 day 1, and on cycle 7 day 1. The samples were drawn from a first-in-human, open-label, multicenter phase I dose-escalation trial of ivuxolimab. Adults with locally advanced or metastatic melanoma, renal cell, hepatocellular, or head and neck squamous cell carcinoma were enrolled in the trial. CD4+ and CD8+ T cells were sorted separately from peripheral blood before TCR sequencing. For this clone: There is no known antigen for this receptor. It has no much larger one-base neighbor in the sample; base qualities were not kept.

From its cysteine to its phenylalanine, the CDR3 spans 14 amino acids. The sequence is cut down to CDR3 DNA, 42 bases in frame from base 1. V gives up 4 bases and J gives up 7 bases, and the segment between their germline ends measures 16 bases. The germline V gene (reference sequence) provides CDR1 MNHEY and CDR2 SMNVEV. Genomic DNA was isolated from the sorted cells so that the TCRbeta CDR3 region could be sequenced. The immunoSEQ Assay was used to sequence the TCRbeta CDR3 regions. TCRdb limited this immuneACCESS table to in-frame rearrangements with V and J called. A share of clones is missing; checked studies link under half to unresolved V genes, and the rest is unexplained. The sample table lists nearly 80,000 clones, just under 85% of them with a count of one. The top ten constitute 20% to 30% of the sample.

This TCR was recovered from an adult with an advanced solid tumor such as melanoma, head and neck, liver or kidney cancer. The sequences come from CD4+ or CD8+ T cells sorted from blood, collected in a trial of the OX40 agonist ivuxolimab. The chain employs TRBV27 and TRBJ1-2; possibly the D gene is TRBD1, per 6 matching bases. The CDR3 has the sequence CASSSYTGRGGYTF. The nucleotide sequence reads TGTGCCAGCAGTTCCTATACAGGGAGGGGTGGCTACACCTTC.